Each of the 17 T cell receptor beta chains below was sequenced from the same sample in a study of CD8 T cells in Susac syndrome (dated by TCRdb to the late 2010s). Preparation of the library involved the immunoSEQ multiplex PCR assay. RNA was extracted using the RNeasy kit, and about 0.5 to 1 ug of the RNA was reverse transcribed with random hexamers. Starting from the raw public reads, TCRdb applied fastp trimming at Q25, assembled clones with MiXCR and retained in-frame beta chains. Identical CDR3 proteins give one entry, which carries the most common genes and DNA. The sample records approximately 170,000 distinct CDR3 sequences, roughly nine tenths of which are singletons. Approximately 0.073% of the sample comes from the top ten. Sequencing used CD4+ T cells from PBMCs. The receptor set was obtained from a human donor in good health.

The chain combines TRBV12-3 or TRBV12-4 with TRBJ2-1; D is possibly TRBD2 (6 bases). Trimming cost V 5 bases and J 4 bases, with 15 bases left between them. The CDR3 contains 15 residues. The CDR3 here is CASSRLASGYNEQFF. The CDR3, as DNA: TGTGCCAGCAGTCGTCTAGCGAGCGGTTACAATGAGCAGTTCTTC.

J is TRBJ2-3 and V is TRBV18; TRBD2 might be the D (6 bases). This CDR3 region has 14 residues. Germline CDR1 reads KGHSH; CDR2 reads LQKENI. V lost 3 bases and J lost 4, with 11 bases in between. The CDR3 DNA reads as TGTGCCAGCTCACCGGAGGGGCGCCCAGATACGCAGTATTTT. It yields the protein CASSPEGRPDTQYF. The full variable domain, completed using reference TRBV18 and TRBJ2-3, is NAGVMQNPRHLVRRRGQEARLRCSPMKGHSHVYWYRQLPEEGLKFMVYLQKENIIDESGMPKERFSAEFPKEGPSILRIQQVVRGDSAAYFCASSPEGRPDTQYFGPGTRLTVL.

J is TRBJ2-1 and V is TRBV5-4; no clear D gene. Germline CDR1 SGHNT, CDR2 YYREEE (reference sequence). The CDR3 extends over 13 amino acids. Trimming stripped 0 bases from V and 5 bases from J, with 6 bases between. CDR3 sequence reads: CASSLGTHNEQFF. For the CDR3, the DNA is TGTGCCAGCAGCTTGGGAACCCACAATGAGCAGTTCTTC.

The chain couples TRBV6-5 to TRBJ2-5; 9 nucleotides agree with TRBD1. V dropped 9 bases and J dropped 5; count of bases not matched to a gene: 7. In germline, CDR1 is MNHEY, CDR2 SVGAGI. The CDR3 has 13 amino acids. The CDR3 loop is CASRTGVRETQYF. The CDR3 DNA follows: TGTGCCAGTAGGACAGGGGTGCGGGAGACCCAGTACTTC.

The rearrangement links TRBV6-5 to TRBJ1-2; maybe TRBD1 (6 bases). The CDR3 is made up of 14 amino acids. Trimming shortened V by 6 bases and J by 4 bases, and 15 bases separated the two germline ends. Looked up from germline, CDR1 is MNHEY and CDR2 is SVGAGI. The CDR3 coding sequence is TGTGCCAGCAGAAGGGGGACGGATGTCTATGGCTACACCTTC. Amino acids: CASRRGTDVYGYTF.

This clonotype is a singleton in its sample. The rearrangement uses TRBV12-3 or TRBV12-4 and TRBJ1-2; D remains unclear. The V end was cut by 3 bases, the J end by 6 bases, with 20 bases between. The CDR3 sequence is 16 residues long. The CDR3 coding sequence is TGTGCCAGCAGTTTCCCGGCAGCCGGCGCCTTCGATGGCTACACCTTC. Residues: CASSFPAAGAFDGYTF.

This clonotype showed up just once. The chain links TRBV2 to TRBJ2-7, with D perhaps given as TRBD1 or TRBD2 (6 bases each). The germline V gene has CDR1 SNHLY and CDR2 FYNNEI. The V gene lost 11 bases and the J gene lost 0 bases, with 17 bases spanning the gap. This CDR3 spans 14 amino acids. The CDR3 DNA reads as TGTGCCGGCCAGCTAGGGGGGAGCTCCTACGAGCAGTACTTC. It translates to CAGQLGGSSYEQYF.

The gene calls are TRBV30 and TRBJ1-6, with D hard to call. This CDR3 has 15 residues. V dropped 1 base and J dropped 10 bases, with 17 bases sitting between them. Germline values: CDR1 GTSNPN, CDR2 SVGIG (reference sequence). The CDR3 coding sequence is TGTGCCTGGAGTGAGGAGGTAGGGCTTGGATCACCCCTCCACTTT. It translates to CAWSEEVGLGSPLHF. Combining the CDR3 with reference TRBV30 and TRBJ1-6 gives the whole variable domain SQTIHQWPATLVQPVGSPLSLECTVEGTSNPNLYWYRQAAGRGLQLLFYSVGIGQISSEVPQNLSASRPQDRQFILSSKKLLLSDSGFYLCAWSEEVGLGSPLHFGNGTRLTVT.

CDR3 loop: CASSLRSVASGRTDTQYF. CDR3 DNA sequence: TGTGCCAGCAGCTTACGGTCAGTGGCTAGCGGCCGCACAGATACGCAGTATTTT. V usage is TRBV7-2 and J usage is TRBJ2-3; the match to TRBD2 covers 7 bases. Trimming removed 2 bases from V and 1 base from J; junction bases left unmatched: 12. CDR1 and CDR2 (germline): SGHTA, FQGNSA. This CDR3 is built from 18 residues.

Only one count was recorded for this clonotype. The chain joins TRBV6-2 or TRBV6-3 to TRBJ1-1; 8 nucleotides align to TRBD1. The V gene end was trimmed by 6 bases and the J gene end by 5 bases; junction bases not matched to a gene: 5. The CDR3 runs to 13 residues. Germline V CDR1 and CDR2: MNHEY, SVGEGT. This CDR3 is CASRRTGGTEAFF. CDR3 nucleotides: TGTGCCAGCAGACGAACAGGGGGGACTGAAGCTTTCTTT.

The V call is TRBV5-1, the J call TRBJ1-1, with D possibly TRBD1 on 6 matching bases. With 1 base removed from V and 1 base from J, the gap between germline ends came to 8 bases. This CDR3 is 14 amino acids long. The germline V gene has CDR1 SGHRS and CDR2 YFSETQ. The CDR3 loop reads CASSLQGPNTEAFF. CDR3 nucleotide sequence: TGCGCCAGCAGCTTGCAGGGGCCGAACACTGAAGCTTTCTTT.

The chain is built from TRBV9 and TRBJ2-5, with no clear D. The V gene lost 2 bases and the J gene lost 5 bases, with 16 bases spanning the gap. Germline CDR1 reads SGDLS; CDR2 reads YYNGEE. CDR3 length equals 15 residues. For the CDR3, the DNA is TGTGCCAGCAGCGTCCGGCCGTCCAAATACGAGACCCAGTACTTC. As protein: CASSVRPSKYETQYF. Full variable domain (missing parts from reference TRBV9 and TRBJ2-5): DSGVTQTPKHLITATGQRVTLRCSPRSGDLSVYWYQQSLDQGLQFLIQYYNGEERAKGNILERFSAQQFPDLHSELNLSSLELGDSALYFCASSVRPSKYETQYFGPGTRLLVL.

The V and J genes are TRBV12-3 or TRBV12-4 and TRBJ1-1; no clear D. Trimming cost V 2 bases and J 1 base, with 8 bases left between them. The CDR3 sequence is 14 residues long. DNA of the CDR3: TGTGCCAGCAGTTTAAACAATAAGAACACTGAAGCTTTCTTT. Protein: CASSLNNKNTEAFF.

The chain couples TRBV5-1 to TRBJ2-3; 12 nucleotides match TRBD2. Germline V gene sequence: CDR1 SGHRS, CDR2 YFSETQ. The CDR3 is 18 amino acids. The J segment lost 5 bases and the V segment lost 1 base, leaving 11 bases of the junction unmatched. CDR3 bases: TGCGCCAGCAGCTTGTTCTCAAAACTAGCGGGAGGTCGAGATACGCAGTATTTT. Its translation is CASSLFSKLAGGRDTQYF.

The chain combines TRBV2 with TRBJ2-4; possibly TRBD1 for D (6 bases). V was trimmed by 2 bases and J by 6 bases, leaving 8 bases between them. The CDR3 length is 13 residues. The germline V gene has CDR1 SNHLY and CDR2 FYNNEI. The CDR3 region has the DNA TGTGCCAGCAGTGAAATAGGGGGAAACATTCAGTACTTC. This gives the protein CASSEIGGNIQYF.

This chain uses TRBV5-1 with TRBJ2-3; 10 bases agree with TRBD2. The CDR3 is 15 residues long. CDR1 and CDR2 (germline): SGHRS, YFSETQ. The ends lost 6 bases at V and 6 bases at J; junction bases unmatched: 10. Written as DNA, the CDR3 is TGCGCCAGCACCCCCTTAGCGGGAGGCCGGGATACGCAGTATTTT. The encoded protein is CASTPLAGGRDTQYF.

This chain connects TRBV20-1 to TRBJ2-1, with D uncertain. The length of the CDR3 is 16 residues. CDR1 and CDR2 from the germline V gene are DFQATT and SNEGSKA (reference sequence). V was pared by 0 bases and J by 1 base, with 13 bases between. The CDR3: CSARDLRVASYNEQFF. Written as DNA, the CDR3 is TGCAGTGCTAGAGATCTCAGAGTAGCTTCCTACAATGAGCAGTTCTTC.